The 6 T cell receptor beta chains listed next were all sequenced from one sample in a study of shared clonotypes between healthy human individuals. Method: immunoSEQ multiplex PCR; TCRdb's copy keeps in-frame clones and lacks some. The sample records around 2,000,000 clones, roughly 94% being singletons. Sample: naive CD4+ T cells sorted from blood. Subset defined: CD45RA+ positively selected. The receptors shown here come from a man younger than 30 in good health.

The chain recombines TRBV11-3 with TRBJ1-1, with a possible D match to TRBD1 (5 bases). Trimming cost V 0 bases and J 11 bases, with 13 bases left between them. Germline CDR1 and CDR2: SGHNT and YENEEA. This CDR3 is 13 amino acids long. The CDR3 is CASSLDRGSHAFF. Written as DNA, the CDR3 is TGTGCCAGCAGCTTAGATCGGGGGTCGCACGCTTTCTTT.

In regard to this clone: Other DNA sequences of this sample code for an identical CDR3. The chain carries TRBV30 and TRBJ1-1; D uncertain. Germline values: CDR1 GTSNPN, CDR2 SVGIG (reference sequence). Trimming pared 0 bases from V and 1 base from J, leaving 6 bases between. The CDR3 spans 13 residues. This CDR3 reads CAWSVRRNTEAFF. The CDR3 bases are TGTGCCTGGAGTGTTAGGAGGAACACTGAAGCTTTCTTT.

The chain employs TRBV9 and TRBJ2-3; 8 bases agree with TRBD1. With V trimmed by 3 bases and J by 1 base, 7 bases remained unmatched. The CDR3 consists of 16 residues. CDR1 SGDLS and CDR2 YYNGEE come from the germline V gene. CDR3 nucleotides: TGTGCCAGCAGCGCGCCTCACAGGGGGGGCACAGATACGCAGTATTTT. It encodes CASSAPHRGGTDTQYF.

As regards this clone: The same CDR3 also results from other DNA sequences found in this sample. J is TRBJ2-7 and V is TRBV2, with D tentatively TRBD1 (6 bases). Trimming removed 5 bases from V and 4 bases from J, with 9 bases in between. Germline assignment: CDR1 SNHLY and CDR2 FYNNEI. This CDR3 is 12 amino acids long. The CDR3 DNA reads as TGTGCCAGCAGTATAACAGGGTACGAGCAGTACTTC. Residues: CASSITGYEQYF.

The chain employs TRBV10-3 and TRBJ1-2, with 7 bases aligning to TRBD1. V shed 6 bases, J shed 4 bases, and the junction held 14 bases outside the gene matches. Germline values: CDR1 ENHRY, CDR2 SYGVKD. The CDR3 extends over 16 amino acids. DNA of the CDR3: TGTGCCATCAGAGGAAGGCAGGGGGAAGAAAGCTATGGCTACACCTTC. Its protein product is CAIRGRQGEESYGYTF.

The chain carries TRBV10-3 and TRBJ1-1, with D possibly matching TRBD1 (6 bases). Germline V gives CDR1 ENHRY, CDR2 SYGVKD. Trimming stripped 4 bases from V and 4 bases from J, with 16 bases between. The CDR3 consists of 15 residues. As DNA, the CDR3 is TGTGCCATCAGTGGAATACAGGGTCTGGGCACTGAAGCTTTCTTT. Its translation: CAISGIQGLGTEAFF.